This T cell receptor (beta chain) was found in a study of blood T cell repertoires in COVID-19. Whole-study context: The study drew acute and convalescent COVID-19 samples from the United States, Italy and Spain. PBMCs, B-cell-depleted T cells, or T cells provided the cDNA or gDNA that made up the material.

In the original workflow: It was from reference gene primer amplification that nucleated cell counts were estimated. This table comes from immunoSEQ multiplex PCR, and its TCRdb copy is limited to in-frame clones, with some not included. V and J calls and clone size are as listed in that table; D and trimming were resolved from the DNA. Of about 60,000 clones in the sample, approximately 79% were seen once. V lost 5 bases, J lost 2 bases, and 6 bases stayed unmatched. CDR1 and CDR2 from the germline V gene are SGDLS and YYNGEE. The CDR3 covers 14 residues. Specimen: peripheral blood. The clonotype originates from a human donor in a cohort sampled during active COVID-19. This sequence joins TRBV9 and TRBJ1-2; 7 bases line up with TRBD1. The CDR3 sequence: CASRTGQSNYGYTF. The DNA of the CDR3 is TGTGCCAGCAGGACGGGACAGTCAAACTATGGCTACACCTTC.